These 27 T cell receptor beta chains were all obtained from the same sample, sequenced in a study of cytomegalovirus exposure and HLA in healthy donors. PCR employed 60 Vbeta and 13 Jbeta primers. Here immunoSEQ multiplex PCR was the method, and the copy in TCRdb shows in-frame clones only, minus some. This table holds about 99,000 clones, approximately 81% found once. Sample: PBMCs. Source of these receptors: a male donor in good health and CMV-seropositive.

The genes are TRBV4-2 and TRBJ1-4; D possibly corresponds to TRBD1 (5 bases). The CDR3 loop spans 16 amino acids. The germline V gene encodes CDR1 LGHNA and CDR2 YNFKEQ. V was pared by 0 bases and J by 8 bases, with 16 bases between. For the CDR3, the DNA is TGTGCCAGCAGCCAAGATGGGGCAGGGATTGTCGAAAAACTGTTTTTT. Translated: CASSQDGAGIVEKLFF.

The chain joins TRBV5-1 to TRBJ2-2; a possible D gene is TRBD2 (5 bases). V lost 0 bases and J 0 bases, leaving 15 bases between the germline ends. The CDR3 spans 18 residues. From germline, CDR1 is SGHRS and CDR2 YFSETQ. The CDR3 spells CASSLGRYRGPNTGELFF. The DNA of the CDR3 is TGCGCCAGCAGCTTGGGTCGGTATCGGGGTCCGAACACCGGGGAGCTGTTTTTT.

The CDR3 DNA follows: TGCGCCAGCAGCCCAATACAGGGGCCGGTTCAGCCCCAGCATTTT. Encoded protein: CASSPIQGPVQPQHF. The chain couples TRBV4-1 to TRBJ1-5, with 7 bases aligning to TRBD1. This CDR3 is built from 15 residues. J was trimmed by 6 bases and V by 4 bases; bases with no gene match: 9. The germline V gene encodes CDR1 MGHRA and CDR2 YSYEKL.

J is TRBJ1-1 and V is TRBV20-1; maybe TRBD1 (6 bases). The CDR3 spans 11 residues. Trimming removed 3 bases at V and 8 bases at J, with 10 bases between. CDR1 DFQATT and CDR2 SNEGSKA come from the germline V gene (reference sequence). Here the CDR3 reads CSASRTVEAFF. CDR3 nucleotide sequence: TGCAGTGCTAGTAGGACAGTCGAAGCTTTCTTT.

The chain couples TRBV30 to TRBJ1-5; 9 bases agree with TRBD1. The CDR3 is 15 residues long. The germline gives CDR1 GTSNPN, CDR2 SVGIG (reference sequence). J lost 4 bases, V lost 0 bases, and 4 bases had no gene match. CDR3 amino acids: CAWSVGTGMNQPQHF. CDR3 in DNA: TGTGCCTGGAGTGTCGGGACAGGGATGAATCAGCCCCAGCATTTT.

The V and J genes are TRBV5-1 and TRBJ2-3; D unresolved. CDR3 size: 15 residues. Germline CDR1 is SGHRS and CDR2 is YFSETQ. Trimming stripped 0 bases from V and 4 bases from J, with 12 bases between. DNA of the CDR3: TGCGCCAGCAGCTTGGCAGGTATTCTCCCAGATACGCAGTATTTT. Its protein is CASSLAGILPDTQYF.

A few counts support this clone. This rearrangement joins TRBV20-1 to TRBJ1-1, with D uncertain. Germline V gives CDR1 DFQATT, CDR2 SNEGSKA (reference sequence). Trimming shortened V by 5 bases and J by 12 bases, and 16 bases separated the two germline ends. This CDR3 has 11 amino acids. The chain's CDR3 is CSAPRKESSFF. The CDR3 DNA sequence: TGCAGTGCTCCGAGGAAGGAATCGTCTTTCTTT.

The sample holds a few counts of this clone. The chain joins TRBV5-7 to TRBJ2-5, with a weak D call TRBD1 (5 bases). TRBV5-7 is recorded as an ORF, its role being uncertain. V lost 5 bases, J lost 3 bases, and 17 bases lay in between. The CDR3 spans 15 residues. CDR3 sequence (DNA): TGTGCCAGCAGGCCCCGACAGATCTCCAAAGAGACCCAGTACTTC. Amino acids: CASRPRQISKETQYF.

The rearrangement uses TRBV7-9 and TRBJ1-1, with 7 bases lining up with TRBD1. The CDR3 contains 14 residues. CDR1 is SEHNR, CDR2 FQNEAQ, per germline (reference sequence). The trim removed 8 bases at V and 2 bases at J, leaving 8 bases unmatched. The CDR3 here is CASSKGTANTEAFF. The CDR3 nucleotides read TGTGCCAGCTCGAAGGGGACAGCCAACACTGAAGCTTTCTTT.

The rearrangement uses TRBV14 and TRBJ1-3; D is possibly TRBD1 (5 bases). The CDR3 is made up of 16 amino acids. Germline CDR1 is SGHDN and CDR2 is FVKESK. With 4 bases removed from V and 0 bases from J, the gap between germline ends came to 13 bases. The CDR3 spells CASSLPRGYSGNTIYF. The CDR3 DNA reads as TGTGCCAGCAGCCTCCCCCGGGGGTACTCTGGAAACACCATATATTTT. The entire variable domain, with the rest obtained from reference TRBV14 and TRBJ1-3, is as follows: EAGVTQFPSHSVIEKGQTVTLRCDPISGHDNLYWYRRVMGKEIKFLLHFVKESKQDESGMPNNRFLAERTGGTYSTLKVQPAELEDSGVYFCASSLPRGYSGNTIYFGEGSWLTVV.

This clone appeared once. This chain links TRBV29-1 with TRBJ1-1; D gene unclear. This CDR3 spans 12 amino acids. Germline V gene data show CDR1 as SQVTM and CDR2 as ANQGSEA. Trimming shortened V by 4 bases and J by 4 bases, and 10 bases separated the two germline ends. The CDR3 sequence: CSVVSGLTEAFF. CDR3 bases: TGCAGCGTTGTTTCAGGTCTCACTGAAGCTTTCTTT.

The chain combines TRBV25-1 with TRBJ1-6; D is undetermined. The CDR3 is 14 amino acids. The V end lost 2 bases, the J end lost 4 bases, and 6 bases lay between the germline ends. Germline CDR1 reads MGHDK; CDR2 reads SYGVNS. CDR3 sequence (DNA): TGTGCCAGCAGTGAAACAGCTTATAATTCACCCCTCCACTTT. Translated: CASSETAYNSPLHF. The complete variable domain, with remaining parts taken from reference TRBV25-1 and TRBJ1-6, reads EADIYQTPRYLVIGTGKKITLECSQTMGHDKMYWYQQDPGMELHLIHYSYGVNSTEKGDLSSESTVSRIRTEHFPLTLESARPSHTSQYLCASSETAYNSPLHFGNGTRLTVT.

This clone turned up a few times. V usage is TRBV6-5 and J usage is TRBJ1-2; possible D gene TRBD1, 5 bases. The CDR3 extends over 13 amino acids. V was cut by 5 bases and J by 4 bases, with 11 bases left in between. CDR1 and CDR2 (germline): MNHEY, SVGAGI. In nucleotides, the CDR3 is TGTGCCAGCAGTACCGTTGGGGCCTATGGCTACACCTTC. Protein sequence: CASSTVGAYGYTF.

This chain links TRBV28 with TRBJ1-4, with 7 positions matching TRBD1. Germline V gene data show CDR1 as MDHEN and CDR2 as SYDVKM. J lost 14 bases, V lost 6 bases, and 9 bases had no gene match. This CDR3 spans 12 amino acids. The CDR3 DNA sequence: TGTGCCAGCAGCGCCTCCCCAGGGGGTCTGTTTTTT. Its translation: CASSASPGGLFF.

The CDR3 protein is CASSLGVRRTEPSGYNSPLHF. As DNA, the CDR3 is TGTGCCAGCAGCTTAGGGGTAAGAAGGACAGAACCCTCGGGCTATAATTCACCCCTCCACTTT. V usage is TRBV7-8 and J usage is TRBJ1-6, with D possibly matching TRBD1 (6 bases). Trimming pared 1 base from V and 3 bases from J, leaving 25 bases between. The CDR3 contains 21 residues. Germline loops: CDR1 SGHVS, CDR2 FQNEAQ. Complete variable domain (other parts from reference TRBV7-8 and TRBJ1-6): GAGVSQSPRYKVAKRGQDVALRCDPISGHVSLFWYQQALGQGPEFLTYFQNEAQLDKSGLPSDRFFAERPEGSVSTLKIQRTQQEDSAVYLCASSLGVRRTEPSGYNSPLHFGNGTRLTVT.

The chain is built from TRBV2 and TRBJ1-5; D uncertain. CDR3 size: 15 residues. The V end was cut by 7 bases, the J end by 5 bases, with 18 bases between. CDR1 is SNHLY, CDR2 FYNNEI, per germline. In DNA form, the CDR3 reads TGTGCCAGCACCGAAGAGGTGGCCGGTCATCAGCCCCAGCATTTT. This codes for CASTEEVAGHQPQHF.

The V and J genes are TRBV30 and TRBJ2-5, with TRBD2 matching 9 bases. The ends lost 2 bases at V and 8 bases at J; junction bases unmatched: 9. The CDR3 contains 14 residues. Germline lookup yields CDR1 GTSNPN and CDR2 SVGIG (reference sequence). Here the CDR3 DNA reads TGTGCCTGGAGTAGGCCTAGCGGGGCCCCAACCCAGTACTTC. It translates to CAWSRPSGAPTQYF.

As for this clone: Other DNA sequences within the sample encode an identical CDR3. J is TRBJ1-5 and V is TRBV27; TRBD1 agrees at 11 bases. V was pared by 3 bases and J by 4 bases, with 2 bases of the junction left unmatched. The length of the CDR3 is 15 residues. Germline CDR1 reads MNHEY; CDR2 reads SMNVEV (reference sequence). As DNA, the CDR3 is TGTGCCAGCAGTTTCGGGACAGGGGGTAATCAGCCCCAGCATTTT. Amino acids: CASSFGTGGNQPQHF.

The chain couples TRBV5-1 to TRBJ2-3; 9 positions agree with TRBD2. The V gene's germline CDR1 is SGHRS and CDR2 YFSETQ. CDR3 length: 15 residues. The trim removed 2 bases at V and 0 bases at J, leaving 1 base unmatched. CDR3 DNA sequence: TGCGCCAGCAGCTTCCTAGCGGGGAGCACAGATACGCAGTATTTT. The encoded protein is CASSFLAGSTDTQYF. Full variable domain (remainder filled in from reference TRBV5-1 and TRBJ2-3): KAGVTQTPRYLIKTRGQQVTLSCSPISGHRSVSWYQQTPGQGLQFLFEYFSETQRNKGNFPGRFSGRQFSNSRSEMNVSTLELGDSALYLCASSFLAGSTDTQYFGPGTRLTVL.

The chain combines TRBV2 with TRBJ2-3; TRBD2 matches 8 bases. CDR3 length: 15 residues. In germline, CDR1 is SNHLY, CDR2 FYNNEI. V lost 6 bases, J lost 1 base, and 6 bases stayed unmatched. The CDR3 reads CASRGRGDGTDTQYF. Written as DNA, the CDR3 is TGTGCCAGCAGGGGGCGGGGGGATGGCACAGATACGCAGTATTTT.

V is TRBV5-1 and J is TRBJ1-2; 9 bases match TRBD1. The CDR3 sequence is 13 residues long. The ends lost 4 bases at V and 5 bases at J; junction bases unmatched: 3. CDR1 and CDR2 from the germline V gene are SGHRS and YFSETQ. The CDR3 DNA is TGCGCCAGCAGCGCCGACAGGGGGTATGGCTACACCTTC. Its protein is CASSADRGYGYTF. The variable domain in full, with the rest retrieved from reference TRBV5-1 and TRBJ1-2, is KAGVTQTPRYLIKTRGQQVTLSCSPISGHRSVSWYQQTPGQGLQFLFEYFSETQRNKGNFPGRFSGRQFSNSRSEMNVSTLELGDSALYLCASSADRGYGYTFGSGTRLTVV.

DNA of the CDR3: TGTGCCAGCAGCTTACAAACGGGGAACTCCTACAATGAGCAGTTCTTC. Encoded protein: CASSLQTGNSYNEQFF. This chain joins TRBV13 and TRBJ2-1; TRBD2 is a possible D gene (5 bases). This CDR3 has 16 residues. Germline CDR1 PRHDT, CDR2 FYEKMQ (reference sequence). Between the trimmed V and J ends, which lost 2 bases and 0 bases, there was a span of 11 bases.

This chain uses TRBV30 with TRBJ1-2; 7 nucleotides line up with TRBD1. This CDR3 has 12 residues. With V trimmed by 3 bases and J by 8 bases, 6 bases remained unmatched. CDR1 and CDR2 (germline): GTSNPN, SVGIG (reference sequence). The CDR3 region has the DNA TGTGCCTGGAGAAGGGGGCTGGTAGGCTACACCTTC. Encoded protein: CAWRRGLVGYTF.

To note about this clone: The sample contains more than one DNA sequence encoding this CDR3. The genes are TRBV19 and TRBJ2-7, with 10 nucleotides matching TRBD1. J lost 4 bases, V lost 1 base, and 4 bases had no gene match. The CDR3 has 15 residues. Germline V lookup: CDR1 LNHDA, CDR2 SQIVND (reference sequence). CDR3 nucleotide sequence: TGTGCCAGTAGTATAGTAGGGACAGGGGTTTACGAGCAGTACTTC. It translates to CASSIVGTGVYEQYF.

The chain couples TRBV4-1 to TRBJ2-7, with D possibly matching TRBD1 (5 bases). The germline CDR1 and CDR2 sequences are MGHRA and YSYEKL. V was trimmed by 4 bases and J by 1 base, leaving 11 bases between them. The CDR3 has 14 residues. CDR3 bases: TGCGCCAGCAGCCCCGCCCAGGGATCCTACGAGCAGTACTTC. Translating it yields CASSPAQGSYEQYF.

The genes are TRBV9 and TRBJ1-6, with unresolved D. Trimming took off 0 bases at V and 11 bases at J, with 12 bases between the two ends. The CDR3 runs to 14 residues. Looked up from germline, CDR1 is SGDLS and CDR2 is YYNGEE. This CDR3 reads CASSVDGPLAPLHF. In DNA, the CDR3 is TGTGCCAGCAGCGTAGATGGCCCGCTCGCACCCCTCCACTTT.

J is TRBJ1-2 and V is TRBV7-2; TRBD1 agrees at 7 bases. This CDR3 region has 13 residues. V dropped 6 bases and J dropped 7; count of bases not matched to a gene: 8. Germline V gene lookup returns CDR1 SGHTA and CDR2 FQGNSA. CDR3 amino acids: CASRPQGESGYTF. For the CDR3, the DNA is TGTGCCAGCAGACCGCAGGGGGAGAGTGGCTACACCTTC. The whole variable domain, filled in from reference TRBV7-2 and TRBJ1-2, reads GAGVSQSPSNKVTEKGKDVELRCDPISGHTALYWYRQSLGQGLEFLIYFQGNSAPDKSGLPSDRFSAERTGGSVSTLTIQRTQQEDSAVYLCASRPQGESGYTFGSGTRLTVV.